A single sample is the source of the 20 T cell receptor beta chains below, sequenced in a study of blood T cells in healthy people across ages. A second roughly 7 to 12 cycle PCR used barcoded and J-beta primers. TCRdb processed the 5' RACE reads anew with MiXCR; each CDR3 protein has one entry. The sample comprises about 1.6 million distinct CDR3 sequences, around 35% of which are singletons, and approximately 10% rests with the top ten. Source material: blood. Every receptor here comes from a woman younger than 45 in good health.

The V and J genes are TRBV4-1 and TRBJ2-7; 11 bases fit TRBD2. With V trimmed by 0 bases and J by 1 base, 5 bases remained unmatched. Germline CDR1 and CDR2: MGHRA and YSYEKL. The CDR3 totals 17 residues. This CDR3 reads CASSQDIGTSGSYEQYF. The CDR3 DNA reads as TGCGCCAGCAGCCAAGATATAGGGACTAGCGGTTCCTACGAGCAGTACTTC.

J is TRBJ2-3 and V is TRBV5-6, with 14 positions matching TRBD2. Per the germline V gene, CDR1 is SGHDT and CDR2 is YYEEEE. Unmatched junction bases numbered 5, after V lost 5 bases and J lost 6 bases. The CDR3 extends over 15 amino acids. The CDR3 protein is CASREGLAGADTQYF. Here the CDR3 DNA reads TGTGCCAGCAGGGAGGGACTAGCGGGAGCCGATACGCAGTATTTT.

The chain employs TRBV15 and TRBJ2-7, with 10 bases identical to TRBD1. The CDR3 extends over 15 amino acids. V gave up 5 bases and J gave up 6 bases; unmatched junction bases: 10. Germline values: CDR1 LNHNV, CDR2 YYDKDF (reference sequence). The chain's CDR3 is CATSGHPGTGVEQYF. The DNA of the CDR3 is TGTGCCACCAGCGGCCACCCGGGGACAGGGGTCGAGCAGTACTTC.

This clonotype was seen more than once but under ten times. The CDR3 here is CASSEAMAGGFNTEAFF. The CDR3 DNA follows: TGTGCCAGCAGTGAAGCGATGGCGGGCGGTTTCAACACTGAAGCTTTCTTT. The chain links TRBV25-1 to TRBJ1-1, with no clear D. Per germline, CDR1 MGHDK and CDR2 SYGVNS. Trimming left V 2 bases short and J 2 bases short, with 18 bases between. CDR3 length equals 17 residues.

This clonotype was detected ten times or more. The V call is TRBV20-1, the J call TRBJ1-1, with D uncertain. V dropped 3 bases and J dropped 1 base, with 3 bases sitting between them. CDR1 is DFQATT and CDR2 is SNEGSKA in the germline V gene (reference sequence). CDR3 length: 11 residues. CDR3 sequence (DNA): TGCAGTGCTAGGGGGAACACTGAAGCTTTCTTT. This translates into CSARGNTEAFF.

This clonotype was seen just once. The chain couples TRBV25-1 to TRBJ1-2, with D unresolved. This CDR3 spans 12 amino acids. Germline V gives CDR1 MGHDK, CDR2 SYGVNS. V was pared by 6 bases and J by 5 bases, with 10 bases between. Here the CDR3 reads CASSDTYYGYTF. As DNA, the CDR3 is TGTGCCAGCAGCGACACTTATTATGGCTACACCTTC.

The rearrangement uses TRBV6-6 and TRBJ1-5; tentatively, D is TRBD1 (5 bases). Germline CDR1 reads MNHNY; CDR2 reads SVGAGI (reference sequence). Trimming removed 0 bases from V and 3 bases from J, with 9 bases in between. The CDR3 runs to 15 residues. CDR3 in amino acids: CASSYSGGDNQPQHF. The CDR3 coding sequence is TGTGCCAGCAGTTACTCGGGAGGGGACAATCAGCCCCAGCATTTT.

There are a few counts of this clonotype. CDR3 sequence: CASSLDRTSHEQFF. CDR3 nucleotide sequence: TGTGCCAGCAGCTTAGATCGCACTAGCCATGAGCAGTTCTTC. The chain carries TRBV7-2 and TRBJ2-1, with D possibly TRBD2 on 6 matching bases. From germline, CDR1 is SGHTA and CDR2 FQGNSA. Trimming took off 1 base at V and 8 bases at J, with 12 bases between the two ends. This CDR3 is 14 amino acids long.

Points on this clonotype: This may arise from a read error, as a much more abundant clone is one base away. CDR3 nucleotides: TGTGCCCGCAGCGTTAGCAATCAGCCCCAGCATTTT. It codes for CARSVSNQPQHF. This chain links TRBV7-2 with TRBJ1-5; D not certain. This CDR3 contains 12 residues. Germline CDR1 is SGHTA and CDR2 is FQGNSA.

Only a few counts were recorded for this clonotype. The rearrangement uses TRBV20-1 and TRBJ2-3, with 11 bases that match TRBD2. Germline-derived CDR1 and CDR2 are DFQATT and SNEGSKA (reference sequence). CDR3 size: 16 residues. Unmatched junction bases numbered 6, after V lost 1 base and J lost 3 bases. The DNA of the CDR3 is TGCAGTGCTAGAGTGGGTAGCGGGGGGGCTACAGATACGCAGTATTTT. Translated, it gives CSARVGSGGATDTQYF.

The chain recombines TRBV15 with TRBJ1-1; D remains ambiguous. The V gene lost 4 bases and the J gene lost 0 bases, with 3 bases spanning the gap. In germline, CDR1 is LNHNV, CDR2 YYDKDF (reference sequence). The CDR3 is made up of 12 amino acids. The CDR3 DNA sequence: TGTGCCACCAGCATGATGAACACTGAAGCTTTCTTT. This sequence encodes CATSMMNTEAFF.

About this clonotype: This clone may be a read error of a much larger clone one base away. This chain uses TRBV29-1 with TRBJ2-3; TRBD2 matches at 10 bases. The CDR3 spans 18 residues. Germline CDR1 SQVTM, CDR2 ANQGSEA. The CDR3 region is CGVEVAGGKPAYTDTQYF. DNA of the CDR3: TGCGGCGTTGAAGTAGCGGGAGGCAAACCCGCTTACACAGATACGCAGTATTTT.

This clonotype was found a few times. The chain recombines TRBV7-3 with TRBJ2-2, with 10 nucleotides matching TRBD2. Germline values: CDR1 SGHTA, CDR2 FQGTGA. The CDR3 is 16 amino acids. Trimming removed 1 base from V and 3 bases from J; junction bases left unmatched: 2. The chain's CDR3 is CASSLMSGGDTGELFF. The CDR3 nucleotides are TGTGCCAGCAGCTTAATGAGCGGGGGGGACACCGGGGAGCTGTTTTTT.

The rearrangement links TRBV4-1 to TRBJ1-2; the D is unclear. Trimming shortened V by 3 bases and J by 4 bases, and 12 bases separated the two germline ends. The CDR3 runs 14 residues. The germline gives CDR1 MGHRA, CDR2 YSYEKL. This chain's CDR3 is CASSHEIATYGYTF. The CDR3 DNA is TGCGCCAGCAGCCATGAGATAGCTACCTATGGCTACACCTTC.

This clonotype was recorded many times. This chain connects TRBV9 to TRBJ2-5; TRBD2 is a possible D gene (6 bases). This CDR3 comprises 15 residues. Germline lookup yields CDR1 SGDLS and CDR2 YYNGEE. V was pared by 0 bases and J by 2 bases, with 11 bases between. The DNA for the CDR3 is TGTGCCAGCAGCGTAGGGGTTAGCGGACAAGAGACCCAGTACTTC. Its protein is CASSVGVSGQETQYF.

This clonotype showed up just once. The genes are TRBV21-1 and TRBJ2-2; no DNA check was done on the table's D call, TRBD2. TRBV21-1 is listed as a pseudogene. There are 18 residues in the CDR3. The DNA for the CDR3 is TGTGCCAGCAGCACCCGACTAGCGGGGGTTCATAACACCGGGGAGCTGTTTTTT. Translation gives CASSTRLAGVHNTGELFF.

The rearrangement links TRBV21-1 to TRBJ2-1; the D call TRBD2 from the table was never checked on the DNA. TRBV21-1 is flagged as a pseudogene. The CDR3 runs 15 residues. DNA for the CDR3: TGTGCCAGCAGCATATTTAGCGGGAGTAGGAATGAGCAGTTCTTC. Translating gives CASSIFSGSRNEQFF.

Turning to this clonotype: One end of the junction does not line up with germline, which may come from a read error. The rearrangement uses TRBV5-1 and TRBJ2-3; 11 nucleotides align to TRBD2. The CDR3 has 15 amino acids. CDR1 and CDR2 from the germline V gene are SGHRS and YFSETQ. The DNA for the CDR3 is TGCGCCGGCAGCTCTAGCGGGAGGTCCCCAGATACGCAGTATTTT. Its protein product is CAGSSSGRSPDTQYF.

This clonotype was counted a few times. The chain joins TRBV20-1 to TRBJ2-3, with TRBD2 matching over 9 bases. This CDR3 has 15 amino acids. In germline, CDR1 is DFQATT, CDR2 SNEGSKA (reference sequence). V was clipped by 3 bases and J by 5 bases; unmatched bases: 9. The DNA of the CDR3 is TGCAGTGCTAGTGGACTAGCGCCGGGTGGAGATACGCAGTATTTT. Amino acids: CSASGLAPGGDTQYF.

J is TRBJ2-7 and V is TRBV7-8, with D possibly matching TRBD2 (5 bases). Germline CDR1 and CDR2: SGHVS and FQNEAQ. The length of the CDR3 is 14 residues. Trimming shortened V by 5 bases and J by 6 bases, and 17 bases separated the two germline ends. CDR3 sequence: CASSHNVAGPEQYF. In nucleotides, the CDR3 is TGTGCCAGCAGCCACAACGTGGCGGGTCCCGAGCAGTACTTC.